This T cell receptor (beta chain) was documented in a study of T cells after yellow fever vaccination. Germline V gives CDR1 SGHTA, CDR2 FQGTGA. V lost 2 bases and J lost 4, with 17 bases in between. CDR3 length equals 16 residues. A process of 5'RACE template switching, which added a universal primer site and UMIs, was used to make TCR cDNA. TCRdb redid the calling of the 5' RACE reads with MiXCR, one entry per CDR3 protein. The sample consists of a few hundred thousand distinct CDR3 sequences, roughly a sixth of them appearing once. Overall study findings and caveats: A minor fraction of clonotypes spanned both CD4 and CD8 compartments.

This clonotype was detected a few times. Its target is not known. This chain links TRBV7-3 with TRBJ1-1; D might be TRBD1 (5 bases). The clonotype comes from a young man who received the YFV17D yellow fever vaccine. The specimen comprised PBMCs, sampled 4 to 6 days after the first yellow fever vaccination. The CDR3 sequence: CASSLWGKGLGTEAFF. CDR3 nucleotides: TGTGCCAGCAGCTTATGGGGTAAGGGGCTCGGCACTGAAGCTTTCTTT.